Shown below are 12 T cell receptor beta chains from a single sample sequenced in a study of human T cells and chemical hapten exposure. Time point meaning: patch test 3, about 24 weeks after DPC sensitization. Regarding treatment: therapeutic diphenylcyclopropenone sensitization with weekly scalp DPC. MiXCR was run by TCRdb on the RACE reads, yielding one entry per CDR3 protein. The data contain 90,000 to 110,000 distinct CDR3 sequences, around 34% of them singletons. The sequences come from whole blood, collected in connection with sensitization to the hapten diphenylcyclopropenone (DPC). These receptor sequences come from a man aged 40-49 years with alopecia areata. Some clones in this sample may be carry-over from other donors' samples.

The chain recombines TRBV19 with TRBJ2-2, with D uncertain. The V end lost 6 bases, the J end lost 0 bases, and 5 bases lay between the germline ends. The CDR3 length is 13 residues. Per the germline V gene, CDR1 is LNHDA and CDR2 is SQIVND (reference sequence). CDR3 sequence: CASRPPNTGELFF. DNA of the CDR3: TGTGCCAGTAGGCCCCCGAACACCGGGGAGCTGTTTTTT.

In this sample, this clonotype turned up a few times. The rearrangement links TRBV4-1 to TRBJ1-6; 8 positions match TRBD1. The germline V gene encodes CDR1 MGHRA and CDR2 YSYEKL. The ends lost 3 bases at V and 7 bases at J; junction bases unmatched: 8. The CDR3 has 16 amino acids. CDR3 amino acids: CASSQGQQGVNSPLHF. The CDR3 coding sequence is TGCGCCAGCAGCCAGGGTCAACAGGGGGTGAATTCACCCCTCCACTTT.

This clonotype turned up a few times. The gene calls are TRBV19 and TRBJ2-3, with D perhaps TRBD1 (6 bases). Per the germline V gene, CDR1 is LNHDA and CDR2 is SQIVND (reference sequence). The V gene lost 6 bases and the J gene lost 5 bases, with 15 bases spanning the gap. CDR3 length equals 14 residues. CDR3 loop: CASRGTFGGDTQYF. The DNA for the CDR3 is TGTGCCAGTAGAGGGACATTCGGAGGAGATACGCAGTATTTT.

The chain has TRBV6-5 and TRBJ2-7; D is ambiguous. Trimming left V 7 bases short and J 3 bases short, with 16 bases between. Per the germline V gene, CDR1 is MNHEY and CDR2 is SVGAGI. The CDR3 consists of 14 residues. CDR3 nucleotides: TGTGCCAGCAAAACCAGCGCCGCCCGCTACGAGCAGTACTTC. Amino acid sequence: CASKTSAARYEQYF.

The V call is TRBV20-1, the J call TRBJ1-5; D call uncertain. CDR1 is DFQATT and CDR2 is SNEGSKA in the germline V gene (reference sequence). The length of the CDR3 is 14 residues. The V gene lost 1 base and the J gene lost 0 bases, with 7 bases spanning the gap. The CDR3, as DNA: TGCAGTGCTAGAGCGGGGTATAGCAATCAGCCCCAGCATTTT. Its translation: CSARAGYSNQPQHF.

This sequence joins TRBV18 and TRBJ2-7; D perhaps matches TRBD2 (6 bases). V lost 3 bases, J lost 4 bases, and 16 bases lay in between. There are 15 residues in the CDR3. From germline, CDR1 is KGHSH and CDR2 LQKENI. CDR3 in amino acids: CASSPLSGKGYEQYF. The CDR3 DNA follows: TGTGCCAGCTCACCTCTTAGCGGAAAAGGGTACGAGCAGTACTTC.

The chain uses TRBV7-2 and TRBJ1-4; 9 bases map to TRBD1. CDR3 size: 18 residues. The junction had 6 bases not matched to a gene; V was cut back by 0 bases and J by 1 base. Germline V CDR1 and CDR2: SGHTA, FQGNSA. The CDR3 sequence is CASSLALQGAVTNEKLFF. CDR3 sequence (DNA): TGTGCCAGCAGCTTAGCGTTACAGGGGGCTGTAACTAATGAAAAACTGTTTTTT.

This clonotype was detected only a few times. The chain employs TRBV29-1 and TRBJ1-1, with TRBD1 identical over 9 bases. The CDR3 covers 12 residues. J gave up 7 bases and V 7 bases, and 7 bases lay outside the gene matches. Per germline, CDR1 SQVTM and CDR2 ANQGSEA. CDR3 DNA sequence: TGCAGCGCAGGACAGGGGAAGCGTGAAGCTTTCTTT. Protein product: CSAGQGKREAFF.

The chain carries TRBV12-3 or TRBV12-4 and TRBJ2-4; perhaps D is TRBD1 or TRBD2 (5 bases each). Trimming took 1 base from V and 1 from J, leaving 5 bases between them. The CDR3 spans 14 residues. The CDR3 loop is CASSLGGAKNIQYF. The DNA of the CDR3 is TGTGCCAGCAGTTTAGGGGGGGCCAAAAACATTCAGTACTTC.

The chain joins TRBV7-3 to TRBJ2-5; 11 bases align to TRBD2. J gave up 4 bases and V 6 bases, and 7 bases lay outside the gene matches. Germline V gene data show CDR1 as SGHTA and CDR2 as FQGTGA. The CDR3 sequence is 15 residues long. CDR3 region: CASRNGTSGLETQYF. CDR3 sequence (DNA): TGTGCCAGCAGAAACGGGACTAGCGGTTTAGAGACCCAGTACTTC.

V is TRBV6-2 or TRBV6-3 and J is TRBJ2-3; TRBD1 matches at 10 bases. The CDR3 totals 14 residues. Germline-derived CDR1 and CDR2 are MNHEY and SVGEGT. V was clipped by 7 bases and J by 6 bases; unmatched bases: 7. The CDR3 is CASIRQGATDTQYF. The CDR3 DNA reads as TGTGCCAGCATTCGACAGGGGGCAACCGATACGCAGTATTTT.

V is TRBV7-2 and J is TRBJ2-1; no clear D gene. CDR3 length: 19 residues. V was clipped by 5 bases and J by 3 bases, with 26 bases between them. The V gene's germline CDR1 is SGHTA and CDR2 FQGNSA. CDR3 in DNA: TGTGCCAGCAGCCCCAGACCGGGCTCGAGGAGTAGCTTCTACAATGAGCAGTTCTTC. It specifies CASSPRPGSRSSFYNEQFF.